The present entry profiles one TCR beta chain with its context. Some clones are missing from TCRdb's copy, which holds only in-frame ones; the method was immunoSEQ multiplex PCR. This sample has 250,000 to 350,000 clones; around 89% occur once, and the top ten carry 3.5% to 4.5%. The CDR3 length is 13 residues. The germline V gene encodes CDR1 MDHEN and CDR2 SYDVKM. The germline V and J ends were trimmed by 3 bases and 0 bases, with 6 bases remaining between them. Recruits, aged roughly 18 to 89 years, lived in 24 US areas. The data belong to a study of blood T cell repertoires in COVID-19. Background on the study: Acute-phase and convalescent COVID-19 samples originated in the United States, Italy and Spain. The cDNA or gDNA used as material had been derived from T cells, B-cell-depleted T cells, or PBMCs.

The sequence derives from a woman between 18 and 29 years old with acute COVID-19. Sequencing was performed on PBMCs or T cells enriched from blood (not recorded which). This sequence joins TRBV28 and TRBJ2-7; D is possibly TRBD2 (5 bases). CDR3 protein: CASSLGSSYEQYF. For the CDR3, the DNA is TGTGCCAGCAGTTTGGGGAGCTCCTACGAGCAGTACTTC.